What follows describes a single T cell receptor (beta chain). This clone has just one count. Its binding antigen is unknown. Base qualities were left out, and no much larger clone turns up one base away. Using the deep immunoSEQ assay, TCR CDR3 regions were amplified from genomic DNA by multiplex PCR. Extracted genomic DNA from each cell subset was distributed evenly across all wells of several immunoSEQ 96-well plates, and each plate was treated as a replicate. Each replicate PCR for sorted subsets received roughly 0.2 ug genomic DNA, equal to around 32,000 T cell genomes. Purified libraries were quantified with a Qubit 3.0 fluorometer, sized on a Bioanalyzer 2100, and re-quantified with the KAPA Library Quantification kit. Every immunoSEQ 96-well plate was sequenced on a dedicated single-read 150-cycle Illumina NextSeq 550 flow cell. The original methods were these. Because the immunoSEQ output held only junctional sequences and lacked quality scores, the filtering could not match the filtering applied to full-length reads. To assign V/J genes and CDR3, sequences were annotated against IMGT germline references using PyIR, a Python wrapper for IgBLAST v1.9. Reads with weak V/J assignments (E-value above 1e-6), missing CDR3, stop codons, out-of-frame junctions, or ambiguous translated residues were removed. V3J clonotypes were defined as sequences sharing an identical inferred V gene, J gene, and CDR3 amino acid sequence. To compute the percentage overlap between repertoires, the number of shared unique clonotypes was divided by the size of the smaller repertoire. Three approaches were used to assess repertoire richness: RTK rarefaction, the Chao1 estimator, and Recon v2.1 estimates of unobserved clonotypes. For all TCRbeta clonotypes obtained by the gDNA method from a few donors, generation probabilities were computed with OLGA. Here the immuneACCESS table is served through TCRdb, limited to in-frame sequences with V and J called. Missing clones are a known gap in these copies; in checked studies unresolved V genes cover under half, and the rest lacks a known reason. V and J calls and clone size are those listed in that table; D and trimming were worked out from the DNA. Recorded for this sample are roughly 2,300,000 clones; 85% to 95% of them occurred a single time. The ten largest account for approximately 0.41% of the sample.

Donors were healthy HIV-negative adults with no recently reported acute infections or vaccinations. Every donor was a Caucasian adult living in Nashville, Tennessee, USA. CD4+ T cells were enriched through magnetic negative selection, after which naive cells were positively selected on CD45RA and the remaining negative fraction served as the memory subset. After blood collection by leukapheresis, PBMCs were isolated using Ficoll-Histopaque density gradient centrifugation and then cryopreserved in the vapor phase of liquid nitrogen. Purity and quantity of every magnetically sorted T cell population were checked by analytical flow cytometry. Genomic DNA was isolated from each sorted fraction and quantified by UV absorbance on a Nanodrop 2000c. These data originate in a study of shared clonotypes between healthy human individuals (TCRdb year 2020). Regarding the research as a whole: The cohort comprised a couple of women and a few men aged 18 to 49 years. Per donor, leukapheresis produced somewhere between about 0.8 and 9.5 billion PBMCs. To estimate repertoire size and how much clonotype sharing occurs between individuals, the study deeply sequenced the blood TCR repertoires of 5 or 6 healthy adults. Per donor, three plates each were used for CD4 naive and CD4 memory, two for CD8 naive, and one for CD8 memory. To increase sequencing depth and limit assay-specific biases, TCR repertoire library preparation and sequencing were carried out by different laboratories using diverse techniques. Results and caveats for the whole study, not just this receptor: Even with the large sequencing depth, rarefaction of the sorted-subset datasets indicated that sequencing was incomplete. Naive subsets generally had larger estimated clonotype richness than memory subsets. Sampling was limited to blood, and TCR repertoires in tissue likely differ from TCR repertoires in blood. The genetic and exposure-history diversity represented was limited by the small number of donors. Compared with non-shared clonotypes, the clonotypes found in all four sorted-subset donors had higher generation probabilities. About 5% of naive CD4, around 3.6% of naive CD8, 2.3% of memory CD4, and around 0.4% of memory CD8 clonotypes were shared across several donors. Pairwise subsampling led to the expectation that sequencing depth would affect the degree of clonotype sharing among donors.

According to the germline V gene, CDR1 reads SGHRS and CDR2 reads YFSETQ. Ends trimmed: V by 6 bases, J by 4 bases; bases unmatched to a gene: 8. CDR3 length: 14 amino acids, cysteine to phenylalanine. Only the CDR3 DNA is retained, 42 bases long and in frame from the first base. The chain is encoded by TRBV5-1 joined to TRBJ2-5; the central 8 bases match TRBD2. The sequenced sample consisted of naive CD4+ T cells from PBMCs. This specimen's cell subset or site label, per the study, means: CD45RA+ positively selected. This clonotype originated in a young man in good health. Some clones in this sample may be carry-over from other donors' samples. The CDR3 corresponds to CASTRGEVTETQYF. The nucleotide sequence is TGCGCCAGCACGCGGGGGGAGGTGACAGAGACCCAGTACTTC.